These T cell receptor beta chains were read from a single sample in a study of siplizumab effects on memory and regulatory T cells. The data were produced by immunoSEQ multiplex PCR, yet TCRdb's version contains in-frame clones alone and is incomplete. The data contain about 100,000 clones, 80% to 95% of them singletons. Input material: CD4+ T cells sorted from blood. Every receptor here comes from a human donor in good health. Some clones in this sample may be carry-over from other donors' samples. Both conserved end residues are part of each CDR3. D genes are given only for firm matches. Not all rows give a size; the values are once, few, many and, for expanded clones, a class.

v_gene	len	abundance	j_gene	d_gene	CDR3nt	CDR3aa
TRBV21-1	14	NA	TRBJ1-2	NA	TGTGCCGCCGCTTGGGCCACCCCCAACTATGGCTACACCTTC	CAAAWATPNYGYTF
TRBV4-2	18	NA	TRBJ2-3	TRBD2	TGTGCCAGCAGCCGGGGATCGTTGGCGGGAGGTAGGACAGATACGCAGTATTTT	CASSRGSLAGGRTDTQYF
TRBV11-2	15	NA	TRBJ2-5	NA	TGTGCCAGCAGCTTGGCCCGGGGGATTGGCGAGACCCAGTACTTC	CASSLARGIGETQYF
TRBV30	14	NA	TRBJ1-1	TRBD1	TGTGCCTGCAAACAGGGGGCTGGTATCACTGAAGCTTTCTTT	CACKQGAGITEAFF
TRBV30	12	NA	TRBJ1-5	NA	TGTGCCTGGAATCGAGAACTGGAGCCCCAGCATTTT	CAWNRELEPQHF
TRBV7-9	13	once	TRBJ2-1	NA	TGTGCCAGCAGCAGTGACAGCTACAATGAGCAGTTCTTC	CASSSDSYNEQFF
TRBV5-1	15	NA	TRBJ2-1	TRBD2	TGCGCCAGCGGATTCCTAGCGGGAGTGGACAATGAGCAGTTCTTC	CASGFLAGVDNEQFF
TRBV15	15	NA	TRBJ2-7	NA	TGTGCCACCAGCAGAGATGGCGGCAGCTACTACGAGCAGTACTTC	CATSRDGGSYYEQYF
TRBV5-1	15	NA	TRBJ1-6	NA	TGCGCCAGCAGCTTGGGCACAGTAGGAAATTCACCCCTCCACTTT	CASSLGTVGNSPLHF
TRBV9	14	few	TRBJ1-2	NA	TGTGCCAGCACCCGTAGGCAGAACCCCTATGGCTACACCTTC	CASTRRQNPYGYTF
TRBV5-1	14	NA	TRBJ2-1	NA	TGCGCCAGCAGCTTGCCGGCCGGCTACAATGAGCAGTTCTTC	CASSLPAGYNEQFF
TRBV5-1	17	NA	TRBJ2-1	NA	TGCGCCAGCAGCTTGGGAGGAGGCGCCACCCCTTACAATGAGCAGTTCTTC	CASSLGGGATPYNEQFF
TRBV5-1	11	NA	TRBJ1-2	NA	TGCGCCAGCAGCCCCGGTAGCGGCTACACCTTC	CASSPGSGYTF
TRBV9	15	NA	TRBJ1-3	NA	TGTGCCAGCAGCGCAACAGATCTCTCTGGAAACACCATATATTTT	CASSATDLSGNTIYF
TRBV6-1	16	NA	TRBJ1-6	NA	TGTGCCAGCAGTGAAAGATGGTCGGGAGGGAATTCACCCCTCCACTTT	CASSERWSGGNSPLHF
TRBV15	13	NA	TRBJ2-7	NA	TGTGCCACCAGCCCAAGGTGGGGAAACGAGCAGTACTTC	CATSPRWGNEQYF
TRBV6-5	14	NA	TRBJ2-6	NA	TGTGCCAAAACTGACAGGTCTGGGGCCAACGTCCTGACTTTC	CAKTDRSGANVLTF
TRBV28	13	NA	TRBJ2-5	NA	TGTGCCAGCAGTTTAAGAGGTCCAGAGACCCAGTACTTC	CASSLRGPETQYF
TRBV4-1	15	NA	TRBJ2-5	TRBD2	TGCGCCAGCAGCCACCCCCTGGGGGGGGAGGAGACCCAGTACTTC	CASSHPLGGEETQYF
TRBV28	15	NA	TRBJ1-5	NA	TGTGCCAGCAGTTTACCCCGGGACAACAATCAGCCCCAGCATTTT	CASSLPRDNNQPQHF
TRBV10-2	15	NA	TRBJ1-2	NA	TGCGCCAGCAGTGAGCCGTTTCCGGTGGTCTATGGCTACACCTTC	CASSEPFPVVYGYTF
TRBV2	15	NA	TRBJ2-3	NA	TGTGCCAGCAGTGAAGCCTTACTAGCATCAGATACGCAGTATTTT	CASSEALLASDTQYF
TRBV2	12	NA	TRBJ1-2	NA	TGTGCCAGCCGGACATCCAACTATGGCTACACCTTC	CASRTSNYGYTF
TRBV6-1	17	NA	TRBJ2-6	TRBD2	TGTGCCAGCAGTGAACAACCGCGGGGGGCTGGGGCCAACGTCCTGACTTTC	CASSEQPRGAGANVLTF
TRBV15	14	NA	TRBJ2-3	NA	TGTGCCACCAGCGACGCACAACCTGGGACCACGCAGTATTTT	CATSDAQPGTTQYF
TRBV7-3	15	few	TRBJ2-2	TRBD2	TGTGCCAGCAGCTTTAGCGGGAGTGGCACCGGGGAGCTGTTTTTT	CASSFSGSGTGELFF
TRBV28	15	NA	TRBJ2-7	NA	TGTGCCAGCAGTGGGGTGCAGAGGGGAGCCTACGAGCAGTACTTC	CASSGVQRGAYEQYF
TRBV5-6	13	NA	TRBJ2-7	NA	TGTGCCAGCAGCTTGTTGGTGGGGTACGAGCAGTACTTC	CASSLLVGYEQYF
TRBV4-1	15	NA	TRBJ1-1	NA	TGCGCCAGCAGCCAACCTGCACAGAGTAACACTGAAGCTTTCTTT	CASSQPAQSNTEAFF
TRBV25-1	15	NA	TRBJ2-3	NA	TGTGCCAGCAGTGACCCGGGCCAACGTGCAGATACGCAGTATTTT	CASSDPGQRADTQYF
TRBV9	16	NA	TRBJ2-1	NA	TGTGCCAGCAGCGATCTAAGAAGGGCTAGTCAGCATGAGCAGTTCTTC	CASSDLRRASQHEQFF
TRBV7-8	14	NA	TRBJ2-3	TRBD1	TGTGCCAGCAGCTCCGGACAGGGCACAGATACGCAGTATTTT	CASSSGQGTDTQYF
TRBV28	14	NA	TRBJ2-7	TRBD1	TGTGCCAGCAGTTACGGGACAGGGCCCTACGAGCAGTACTTC	CASSYGTGPYEQYF
TRBV15	14	NA	TRBJ1-4	NA	TGTGCCACCAGCGCTCGACGGACTAATGAAAAACTGTTTTTT	CATSARRTNEKLFF
TRBV7-8	17	NA	TRBJ1-1	NA	TGTGCCAGCAGCTTAGATCTGGGGCGAGACATTAACACTGAAGCTTTCTTT	CASSLDLGRDINTEAFF
TRBV5-5	13	NA	TRBJ1-1	NA	TGTGCCAGCAGCTTGCTTCCAAAGGGTGAAGCTTTCTTT	CASSLLPKGEAFF
TRBV28	15	NA	TRBJ2-2	TRBD2	TGTGCCAGCAGTTTAAGCGGGAGGGCCGCCGGGGAGCTGTTTTTT	CASSLSGRAAGELFF
TRBV12-5	18	NA	TRBJ2-3	TRBD2	TGTGCTAGTGGTTTCAGGACCGGACTAGCGGGACCTCGGGATACGCAGTATTTT	CASGFRTGLAGPRDTQYF
TRBV6-5	15	NA	TRBJ1-2	NA	TGTGCCAGCAGTTTCCGCCAGGGCACCCTGAGGGGCTACACCTTC	CASSFRQGTLRGYTF
TRBV6-1	13	NA	TRBJ2-7	NA	TGTGCCAGCAGTGAAGGCTCGACCTACGAGCAGTACTTC	CASSEGSTYEQYF
TRBV5-1	15	NA	TRBJ2-7	NA	TGCGCCAGCAGCGTTCAACCGGGACTCTCCTACGAGCAGTACTTC	CASSVQPGLSYEQYF
TRBV11-2	14	NA	TRBJ2-5	TRBD2	TGTGCCAGCAGCTCCCGCGGGGGGATGGAGACCCAGTACTTC	CASSSRGGMETQYF
TRBV7-9	12	NA	TRBJ1-3	NA	TGTGCCGCTGACAGGACTGGAAACACCATATATTTT	CAADRTGNTIYF
TRBV14	14	NA	TRBJ2-1	NA	TGTGCCAGCAGCCAAGAATGGTTGACTATTGAGCAGTTCTTC	CASSQEWLTIEQFF
TRBV14	14	NA	TRBJ1-2	NA	TGTGCCAGCAGCCAAGCGTACTCACTCTATGGCTACACCTTC	CASSQAYSLYGYTF
TRBV5-1	13	NA	TRBJ2-5	NA	TGCGCCAGCAACTTAAGAGGGGGGGAGACCCAGTACTTC	CASNLRGGETQYF
TRBV11-3	16	NA	TRBJ2-3	TRBD1	TGTGCCAGCAGCTTAGGCTTCCAGGGGGCCACAGATACGCAGTATTTT	CASSLGFQGATDTQYF
TRBV2	12	NA	TRBJ2-7	TRBD1	TGTGCCAGCACACGACAGGGCTACGAGCAGTACTTC	CASTRQGYEQYF
TRBV9	14	NA	TRBJ1-2	TRBD1	TGTGCCAGCAGCGCGGGACAGGGGGACTATGGCTACACCTTC	CASSAGQGDYGYTF
TRBV28	15	NA	TRBJ1-5	NA	TGTGCCAGCACCTTGGGGGGTTCCGGCAATCAGCCCCAGCATTTT	CASTLGGSGNQPQHF
TRBV30	14	NA	TRBJ1-1	NA	TGTGCCTGGAGTGTAATCCTAGGGGAGACTGAAGCTTTCTTT	CAWSVILGETEAFF
TRBV27	14	NA	TRBJ2-1	NA	TGTGCCAGCAGTCAGCCGCCCCCGGGTCCTGAGCAGTTCTTC	CASSQPPPGPEQFF
TRBV19	13	NA	TRBJ2-1	NA	TGTGCCAGTAGTGAGTCTCACTACAATGAGCAGTTCTTC	CASSESHYNEQFF
TRBV5-1	11	NA	TRBJ2-2	NA	TGCGCCAGCAGCTCCACCGGGGAGCTGTTTTTT	CASSSTGELFF